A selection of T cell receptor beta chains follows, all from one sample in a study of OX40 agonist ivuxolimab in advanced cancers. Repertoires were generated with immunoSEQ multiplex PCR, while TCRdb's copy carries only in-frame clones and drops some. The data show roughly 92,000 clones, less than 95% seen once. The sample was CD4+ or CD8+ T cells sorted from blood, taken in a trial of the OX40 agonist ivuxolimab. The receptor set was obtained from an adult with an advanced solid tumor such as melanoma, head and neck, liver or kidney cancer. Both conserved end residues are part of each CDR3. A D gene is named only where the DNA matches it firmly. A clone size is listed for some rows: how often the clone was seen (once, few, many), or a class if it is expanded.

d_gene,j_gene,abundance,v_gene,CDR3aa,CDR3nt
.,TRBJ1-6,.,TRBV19,CASRRALGGSPLHF,TGTGCCTCGAGGAGGGCACTAGGAGGTTCACCCCTCCACTTT
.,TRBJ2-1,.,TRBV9,CASGDEVEQFF,TGTGCCAGCGGGGATGAGGTTGAGCAGTTCTTC
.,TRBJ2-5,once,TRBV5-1,CASSPASGWETQYF,TGCGCCAGCAGCCCCGCGAGCGGGTGGGAGACCCAGTACTTC
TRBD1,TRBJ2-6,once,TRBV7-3,CASSSPGQGAAGANVLTF,TGTGCCAGCAGCTCTCCGGGACAGGGGGCGGCCGGGGCCAACGTCCTGACTTTC
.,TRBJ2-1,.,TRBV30,CAWSEGPQQFF,TGTGCCTGGAGTGAGGGACCCCAACAGTTCTTC
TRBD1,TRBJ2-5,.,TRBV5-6,CASSRTGGFGTQYF,TGTGCCAGCAGTCGGACAGGGGGCTTCGGGACCCAGTACTTC
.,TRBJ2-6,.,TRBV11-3,CASSPQLGSVLSGANVLTF,TGTGCCAGCAGCCCGCAATTGGGGTCCGTCCTTTCTGGGGCCAACGTCCTGACTTTC
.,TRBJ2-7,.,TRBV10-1,CASSGRRNEQYF,TGCGCCAGCAGCGGTCGTAGAAACGAGCAGTACTTC
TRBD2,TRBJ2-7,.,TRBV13,CASSWQLAGEKEQYF,TGTGCCAGCAGCTGGCAGCTAGCGGGAGAAAAGGAGCAGTACTTC
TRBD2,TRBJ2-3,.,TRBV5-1,CASSDTLAGVRDTQYF,TGCGCCAGCAGCGATACACTAGCGGGAGTCCGAGATACGCAGTATTTT